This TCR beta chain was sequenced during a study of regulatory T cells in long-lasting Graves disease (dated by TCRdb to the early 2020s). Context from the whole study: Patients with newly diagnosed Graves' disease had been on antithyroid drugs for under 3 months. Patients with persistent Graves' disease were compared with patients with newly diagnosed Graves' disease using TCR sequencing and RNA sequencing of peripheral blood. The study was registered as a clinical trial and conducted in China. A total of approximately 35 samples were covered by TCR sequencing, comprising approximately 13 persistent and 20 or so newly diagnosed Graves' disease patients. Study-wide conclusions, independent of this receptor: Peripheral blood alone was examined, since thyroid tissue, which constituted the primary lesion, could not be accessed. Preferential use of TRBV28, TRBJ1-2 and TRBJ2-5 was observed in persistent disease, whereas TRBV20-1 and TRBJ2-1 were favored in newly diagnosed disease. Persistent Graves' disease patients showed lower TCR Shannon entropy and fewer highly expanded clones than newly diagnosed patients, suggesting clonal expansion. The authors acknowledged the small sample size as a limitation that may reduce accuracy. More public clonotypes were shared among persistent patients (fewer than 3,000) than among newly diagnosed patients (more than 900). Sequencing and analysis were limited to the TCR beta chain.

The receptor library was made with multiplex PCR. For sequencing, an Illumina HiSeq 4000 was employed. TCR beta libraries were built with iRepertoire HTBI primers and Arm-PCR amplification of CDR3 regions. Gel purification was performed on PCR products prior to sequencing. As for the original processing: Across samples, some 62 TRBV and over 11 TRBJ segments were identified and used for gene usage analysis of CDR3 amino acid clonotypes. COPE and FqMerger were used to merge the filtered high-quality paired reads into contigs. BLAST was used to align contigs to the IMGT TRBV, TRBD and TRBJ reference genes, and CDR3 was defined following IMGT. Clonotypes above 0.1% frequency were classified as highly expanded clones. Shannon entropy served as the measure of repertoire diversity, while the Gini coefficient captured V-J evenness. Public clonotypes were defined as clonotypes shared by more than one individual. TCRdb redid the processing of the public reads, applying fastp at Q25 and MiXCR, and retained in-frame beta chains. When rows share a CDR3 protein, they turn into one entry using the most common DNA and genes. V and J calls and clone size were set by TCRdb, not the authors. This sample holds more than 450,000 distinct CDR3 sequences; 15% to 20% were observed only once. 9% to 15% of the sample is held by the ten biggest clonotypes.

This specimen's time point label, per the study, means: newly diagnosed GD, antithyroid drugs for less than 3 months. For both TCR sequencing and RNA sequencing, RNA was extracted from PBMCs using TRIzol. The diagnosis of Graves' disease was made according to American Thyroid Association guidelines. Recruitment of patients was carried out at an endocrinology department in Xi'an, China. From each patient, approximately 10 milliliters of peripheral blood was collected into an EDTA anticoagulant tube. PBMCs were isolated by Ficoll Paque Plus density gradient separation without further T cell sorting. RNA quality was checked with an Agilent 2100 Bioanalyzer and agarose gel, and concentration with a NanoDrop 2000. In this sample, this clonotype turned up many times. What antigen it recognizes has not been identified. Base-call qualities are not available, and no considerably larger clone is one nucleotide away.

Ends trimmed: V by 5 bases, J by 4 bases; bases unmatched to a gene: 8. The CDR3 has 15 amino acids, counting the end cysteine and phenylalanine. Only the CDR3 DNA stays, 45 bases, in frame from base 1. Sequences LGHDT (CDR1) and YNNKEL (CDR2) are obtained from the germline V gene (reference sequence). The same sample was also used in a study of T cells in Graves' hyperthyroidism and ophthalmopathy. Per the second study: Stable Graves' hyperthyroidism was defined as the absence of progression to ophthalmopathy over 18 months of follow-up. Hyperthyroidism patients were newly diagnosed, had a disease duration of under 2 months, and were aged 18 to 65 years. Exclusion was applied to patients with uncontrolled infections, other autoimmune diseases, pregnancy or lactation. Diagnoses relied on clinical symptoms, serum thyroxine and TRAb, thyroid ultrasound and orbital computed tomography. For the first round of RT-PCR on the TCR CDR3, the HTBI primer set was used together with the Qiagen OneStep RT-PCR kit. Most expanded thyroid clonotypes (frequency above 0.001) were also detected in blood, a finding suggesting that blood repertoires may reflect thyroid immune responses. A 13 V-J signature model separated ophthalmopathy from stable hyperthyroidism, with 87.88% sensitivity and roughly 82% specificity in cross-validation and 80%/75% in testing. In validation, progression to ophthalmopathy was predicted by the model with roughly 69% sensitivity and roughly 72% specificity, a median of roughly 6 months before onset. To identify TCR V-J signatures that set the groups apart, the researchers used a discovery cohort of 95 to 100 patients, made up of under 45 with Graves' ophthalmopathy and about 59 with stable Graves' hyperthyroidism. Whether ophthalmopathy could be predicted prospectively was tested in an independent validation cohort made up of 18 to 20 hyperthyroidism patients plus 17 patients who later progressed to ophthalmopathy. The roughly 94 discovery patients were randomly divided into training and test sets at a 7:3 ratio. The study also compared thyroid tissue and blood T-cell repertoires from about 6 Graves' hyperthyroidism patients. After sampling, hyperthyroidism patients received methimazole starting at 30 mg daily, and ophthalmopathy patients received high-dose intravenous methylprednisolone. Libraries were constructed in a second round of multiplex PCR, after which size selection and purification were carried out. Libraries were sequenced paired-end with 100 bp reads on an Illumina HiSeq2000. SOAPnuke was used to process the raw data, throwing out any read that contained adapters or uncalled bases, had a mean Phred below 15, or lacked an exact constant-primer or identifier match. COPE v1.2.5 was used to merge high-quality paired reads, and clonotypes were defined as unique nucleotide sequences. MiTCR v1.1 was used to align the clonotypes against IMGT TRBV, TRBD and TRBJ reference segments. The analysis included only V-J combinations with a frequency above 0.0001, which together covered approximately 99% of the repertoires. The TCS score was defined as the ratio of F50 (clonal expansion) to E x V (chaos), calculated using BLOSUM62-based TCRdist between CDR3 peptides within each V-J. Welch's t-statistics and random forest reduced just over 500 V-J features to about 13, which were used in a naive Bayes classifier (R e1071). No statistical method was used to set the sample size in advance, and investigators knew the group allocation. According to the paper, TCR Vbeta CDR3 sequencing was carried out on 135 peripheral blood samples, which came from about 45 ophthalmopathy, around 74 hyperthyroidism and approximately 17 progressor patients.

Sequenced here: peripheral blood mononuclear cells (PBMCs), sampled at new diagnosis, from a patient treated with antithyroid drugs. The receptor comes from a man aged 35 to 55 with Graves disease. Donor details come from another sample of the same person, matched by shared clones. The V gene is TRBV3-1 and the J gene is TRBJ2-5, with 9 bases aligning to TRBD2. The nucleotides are TGTGCCAGCAGCTACTCCGAGACTAGCGGAGAGACCCAGTACTTC. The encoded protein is CASSYSETSGETQYF.